This TCR beta chain was found in a study of OX40 agonist ivuxolimab in advanced cancers. Study details: Prior therapy, whether anti-PD-1, anti-PD-L1 or anti-CTLA-4, was allowed, and more than 35% had some.

Method: immunoSEQ multiplex PCR; TCRdb's copy keeps in-frame clones and lacks some. The sample carries 80,000 to 90,000 clones, roughly four fifths recorded once. Germline V lookup: CDR1 SGHRS, CDR2 YFSETQ. The V and J ends lost 4 bases and 2 bases respectively, with 19 bases between them. The CDR3 totals 16 residues. This chain uses TRBV5-1 with TRBJ2-7; D might be TRBD1 (6 bases). The sample in question was CD4+ or CD8+ T cells sorted from blood, obtained in a trial of the OX40 agonist ivuxolimab. This receptor was identified in an adult with an advanced solid tumor such as melanoma, head and neck, liver or kidney cancer. The CDR3 nucleotides are TGCGCCAGCAGCCCCTTCGGACAGACTCCCCCCTACGAGCAGTACTTC. Residues: CASSPFGQTPPYEQYF.